Each of the 9 T cell receptor beta chains below was sequenced from the same sample in a study of cytomegalovirus exposure and HLA in healthy donors. The PCR contained 60 Vbeta and 13 Jbeta primers. This table comes from immunoSEQ multiplex PCR, and its TCRdb copy is limited to in-frame clones, with some not included. Among 140,000 or so clones, roughly 62% were seen once, and the ten largest hold about 4.7%. The specimen was PBMCs. The receptor set was obtained from a man aged 60 to 69 in good health and CMV-seronegative.

The J gene is TRBJ1-2, the V gene TRBV27, with D maybe TRBD1 (5 bases). Germline loops: CDR1 MNHEY, CDR2 SMNVEV (reference sequence). This CDR3 has 14 amino acids. Between the trimmed V and J ends, which lost 5 bases and 2 bases, there was a span of 12 bases. The CDR3 DNA follows: TGTGCCAGCAGTATCCTTGGGGGGAACTATGGCTACACCTTC. Its protein product is CASSILGGNYGYTF.

This clone was counted once. The chain joins TRBV4-3 to TRBJ2-5; a weak D match, TRBD2 (6 bases). Trimming left V 3 bases short and J 1 base short, with 15 bases between. This CDR3 contains 16 residues. Germline V gene lookup returns CDR1 LGHNA and CDR2 YSLEER. CDR3 in amino acids: CASSQAVAGPQETQYF. The CDR3 region has the DNA TGCGCCAGCAGCCAGGCCGTCGCGGGGCCCCAAGAGACCCAGTACTTC.

The V gene is TRBV5-1, the J gene TRBJ1-4, with 9 positions matching TRBD1. The junction had 4 bases not matched to a gene; V was cut back by 3 bases and J by 7 bases. Germline V gene sequence: CDR1 SGHRS, CDR2 YFSETQ. The CDR3 has 14 amino acids. Here the CDR3 reads CASSSQGAVEKLFF. CDR3 nucleotides: TGCGCCAGCAGCTCACAGGGGGCTGTTGAAAAACTGTTTTTT.

This clone has only a few counts. The chain joins TRBV18 to TRBJ2-5, with 10 bases matching TRBD2. The ends lost 6 bases at V and 4 bases at J; junction bases unmatched: 8. The V gene's germline CDR1 is KGHSH and CDR2 LQKENI. This CDR3 has 15 amino acids. The CDR3 nucleotides are TGTGCCAGCTCCGGGCTAGCGGGAGTGGGAGAGACCCAGTACTTC. Its translation: CASSGLAGVGETQYF.

V usage is TRBV28 and J usage is TRBJ2-2; TRBD2 is a possible D gene (6 bases). Germline CDR1 reads MDHEN; CDR2 reads SYDVKM. V was pared by 5 bases and J by 3 bases, with 10 bases between. CDR3 length: 14 residues. CDR3 nucleotides: TGTGCCAGCAGTGGGGACTGGTACACCGGGGAGCTGTTTTTT. Translation: CASSGDWYTGELFF.

The chain uses TRBV29-1 and TRBJ2-1, with TRBD1 identical over 10 bases. The CDR3 covers 14 residues. V shed 7 bases, J shed 7 bases, and the junction held 10 bases outside the gene matches. CDR1 is SQVTM, CDR2 ANQGSEA, per germline. The CDR3 protein is CSATDRGRGNEQFF. In nucleotides, the CDR3 is TGCAGCGCGACCGACAGGGGGCGCGGAAATGAGCAGTTCTTC.

The CDR3 nucleotides are TGCGCCAGCAGCCAATCCGGGACAGCCTCCTACGAGCAGTACTTC. This codes for CASSQSGTASYEQYF. This rearrangement joins TRBV5-1 to TRBJ2-5; 7 nucleotides agree with TRBD1. The tail of the sequence fits TRBJ2-7 better, so the J call may be wrong. This CDR3 comprises 15 residues. Germline assignment: CDR1 SGHRS and CDR2 YFSETQ.

The CDR3 is CASSLEGAGTGELFF. Here the CDR3 DNA reads TGCGCCAGCAGCTTGGAGGGCGCGGGCACCGGGGAGCTGTTTTTT. The V gene is TRBV5-1, the J gene TRBJ2-2, with D perhaps TRBD2 (5 bases). Trimming removed 0 bases at V and 4 bases at J, with 10 bases between. CDR3 length: 15 amino acids. The germline gives CDR1 SGHRS, CDR2 YFSETQ.

V gene TRBV19 combines with J gene TRBJ1-1; TRBD1 matches at 9 bases. With V trimmed by 7 bases and J by 5 bases, 11 bases remained unmatched. The CDR3 has 15 residues. The germline V gene encodes CDR1 LNHDA and CDR2 SQIVND (reference sequence). The chain's CDR3 is CASTTSGQGRTEAFF. CDR3 DNA sequence: TGTGCCAGTACCACAAGCGGACAGGGGCGGACTGAAGCTTTCTTT.